This T cell receptor (beta chain) was sequenced for a study of Ad26.COV2.S vaccination and SARS-CoV-2 variants. Whole-study context: Donor was in the COV1001 Ad26.COV2.S trial arm. Once or twice, 56 days apart, Ad26.COV2.S was delivered intramuscularly.

Measured with immunoSEQ multiplex PCR; TCRdb has only the in-frame clones, and not every one. The table lists 400,000 to 450,000 clones, around 90% of them singletons. In the case of this clone: As yet, its antigen is unknown.

The V gene's germline CDR1 is SGDLS and CDR2 YYNGEE. The CDR3 has 14 amino acids. Trimming stripped 6 bases from V and 1 base from J, with 13 bases between. Notes on the study in general: Spike-specific TCR breadth in vaccine recipients exceeded that seen in placebo recipients.

Treatment meaning: roughly 20 received Ad26.COV2.S at low or high dose, single or two shots; about five received placebo; per-sample allocation not given. Material that was analyzed had been drawn on day 63 after the first vaccine or placebo injection. A Boston adult aged 18-55 years was the donor. The material sequenced was peripheral blood, taken in a trial of Ad26.COV2.S vaccine versus placebo. The chain links TRBV9 to TRBJ1-1; possible D gene TRBD1, 5 bases. The receptor was derived from a person aged 18-65 years who received the Ad26.COV2.S COVID-19 vaccine or a placebo. CDR3 region: CASTQGGENTEAFF. Here the CDR3 DNA reads TGTGCCAGCACCCAGGGTGGGGAGAACACTGAAGCTTTCTTT.